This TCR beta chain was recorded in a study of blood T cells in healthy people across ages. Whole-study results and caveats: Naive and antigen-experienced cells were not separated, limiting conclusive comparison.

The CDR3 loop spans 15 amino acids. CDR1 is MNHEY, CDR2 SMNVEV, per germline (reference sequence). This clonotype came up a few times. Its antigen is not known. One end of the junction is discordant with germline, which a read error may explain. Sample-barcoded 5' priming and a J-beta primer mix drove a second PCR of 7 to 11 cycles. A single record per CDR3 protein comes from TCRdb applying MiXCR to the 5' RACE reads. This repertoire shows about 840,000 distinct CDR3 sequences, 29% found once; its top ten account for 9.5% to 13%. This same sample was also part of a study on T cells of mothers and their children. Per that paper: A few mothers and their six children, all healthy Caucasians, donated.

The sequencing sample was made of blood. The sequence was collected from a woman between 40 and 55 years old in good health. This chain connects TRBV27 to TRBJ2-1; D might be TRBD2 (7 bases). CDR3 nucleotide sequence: TGTGTCAGCGGATTGCGGGGGCTCTCCTACAATGAGCAGTTCTTC. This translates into CVSGLRGLSYNEQFF.